This TCR beta chain was sequenced during a study of blood T cell repertoires in COVID-19. The participants were between roughly 18 and 89 years old and came from 24 US areas. With 3 bases removed from V and 9 bases from J, the gap between germline ends came to 18 bases. The CDR3 is 14 amino acids. Looked up from germline, CDR1 is SGHKS and CDR2 is YYEKEE (reference sequence). The protocol was immunoSEQ multiplex PCR, while the TCRdb copy is restricted to in-frame clones and leaves out a portion. The sample lists 150,000 to 250,000 clones; roughly 80% were seen once. The chain uses TRBV5-5 and TRBJ2-5; the D gene is possibly TRBD1 (5 bases). The sequenced sample was PBMCs or T cells enriched from blood (not recorded which). This TCR was recovered from a middle-aged man who had recovered from COVID-19. The CDR3 DNA is TGTGCCAGCAGCTCTGCGGACACCACCGGCGCCCAGTACTTC. Encoded protein: CASSSADTTGAQYF.